Below are 3 T cell receptor beta chains sequenced from a single sample in a study of blood T cell repertoires in COVID-19. Assay used: immunoSEQ multiplex PCR; TCRdb lists only in-frame clones, some missing. The sample lists 400,000 to 550,000 clones, around nine tenths occurring once. Input material: peripheral blood. The receptors derive from a woman younger than 45 with acute or convalescent COVID-19.

The chain recombines TRBV29-1 with TRBJ1-4, with TRBD1 matching 9 bases. Germline V gene sequence: CDR1 SQVTM, CDR2 ANQGSEA. CDR3 size: 15 residues. Trimming at V came to 6 bases and at J to 8 bases, leaving 13 bases not matched to a gene. CDR3 protein: CSVGDREEGGEKLFF. The CDR3 DNA sequence: TGCAGCGTCGGGGACAGGGAGGAGGGTGGAGAAAAACTGTTTTTT.

This chain joins TRBV19 and TRBJ2-1; TRBD2 matches 12 bases. This CDR3 region has 14 residues. The J segment lost 8 bases and the V segment lost 5 bases, leaving 4 bases of the junction unmatched. Per the germline V gene, CDR1 is LNHDA and CDR2 is SQIVND (reference sequence). The CDR3 sequence: CASSRLAGGHEQFF. The CDR3 DNA follows: TGTGCCAGTAGTCGGCTAGCGGGGGGGCATGAGCAGTTCTTC.

This clone appeared a few times. The chain links TRBV5-6 to TRBJ2-2, with 8 bases lining up with TRBD1. Germline lookup yields CDR1 SGHDT and CDR2 YYEEEE. The CDR3 has 14 residues. Trimming cost V 3 bases and J 4 bases; bases outside gene matches: 2. The CDR3: CASSWDRSTGELFF. The CDR3 region has the DNA TGTGCCAGCAGCTGGGACAGGTCCACCGGGGAGCTGTTTTTT.